The clone carrying this TCR beta chain was observed once. Antigen unknown. The CDR3 totals 17 residues. Germline lookup yields CDR1 LNHNV and CDR2 YYDKDF (reference sequence). J was trimmed by 4 bases and V by 2 bases; bases with no gene match: 8. As for treatment: oral pan-JAK inhibitor, 5-10 mg twice daily. The data derive from a study of CD8+ T cells in alopecia areata. Study summary: Each day, treated patients took oral tofacitinib twice, at 5 to 10 mg per dose. General observations from the study: Among the 100 top clones, expanded CD8+ clones, like scalp clonality, were significantly decreased by tofacitinib. In scalp and blood, many expanded lesional clones persisted during tofacitinib. TCR sharing across patients was less clear than in mice, possibly HLA-related.

cDNA reverse transcribed from extracted RNA served as the sequencing template. Generated by immunoSEQ multiplex PCR, the TCRdb table keeps only in-frame clones and is missing some. This sample has over 200,000 clones, with about three fifths found just once. The chain is built from TRBV15 and TRBJ2-2, with 9 bases fitting TRBD2. This specimen was CD4+ T cells sorted from blood, taken at week 4, from a patient treated with tofacitinib. The TCR originated in a human donor with alopecia areata. The chain's CDR3 is CATSRSLAGVSTGELFF. The CDR3 DNA reads as TGTGCCACCAGCAGATCTTTAGCGGGGGTTTCCACCGGGGAGCTGTTTTTT. The full variable domain, its missing parts supplied by reference TRBV15 and TRBJ2-2, is DAMVIQNPRYQVTQFGKPVTLSCSQTLNHNVMYWYQQKSSQAPKLLFHYYDKDFNNEADTPDNFQSRRPNTSFCFLDIRSPGLGDTAMYLCATSRSLAGVSTGELFFGEGSRLTVL.